This T cell receptor (beta chain) was sequenced in a study of T cells in Graves' hyperthyroidism and ophthalmopathy. Study-level findings and limits: Model predictions of ophthalmopathy came a median around 6.5 months before onset.

It was RNA transcripts that yielded the amplified TCR beta CDR3 regions. The HTBI primer set drove a first-round RT-PCR of the TCR CDR3. TCRdb analysed the multiplex PCR reads with MiXCR anew, one entry per CDR3 protein. The sample lists hundreds of thousands of distinct CDR3 sequences; 15% to 20% were seen once. CDR3 length: 16 residues. The germline CDR1 and CDR2 sequences are DFQATT and SNEGSKA (reference sequence). Trimming took 0 bases from V and 8 from J; bases not matched to a gene: 10. The diagnoses drew upon clinical symptoms, serum thyroxine and TRAb, thyroid ultrasound and orbital computed tomography. This clonotype came up a few times. Its antigen is not known.

The sample comprised blood. The chain carries TRBV20-1 and TRBJ2-1, with 10 bases identical to TRBD1. This TCR derives from a woman aged 30 to 39 with Graves' hyperthyroidism. This chain's CDR3 is CSARDWGQGTRDEQFF. CDR3 DNA: TGCAGTGCTAGAGATTGGGGACAGGGGACCCGGGATGAGCAGTTCTTC.